A selection of T cell receptor beta chains follows, all from one sample in a study of shared clonotypes between healthy human individuals. Profiling relied on immunoSEQ multiplex PCR, and the TCRdb table lists in-frame clones only, not all of them. The sample holds more than 2 million clones; just over 90% are singletons and the top ten take around 1.7%. The specimen was naive CD8+ T cells from PBMCs. These receptors were taken from a man aged 18 to 29 in good health. Some clones in this sample may be carry-over from other donors' samples. Both conserved end residues are part of each CDR3. A D gene is named only where the DNA matches it firmly. Clone size appears in some rows only: once, few, many, or a class for an expanded clone.

.,18,TRBD1,TRBJ1-5,TRBV28,TGTGCCAGCAGTTTCCACGGGACAGGGGGCGAAGGCAATCAGCCCCAGCATTTT,CASSFHGTGGEGNQPQHF
.,18,TRBD1,TRBJ1-1,TRBV4-2,TGTGCCAGCAGCCAAAAACCGGGACAGATAACCCGAGGGACTGAAGCTTTCTTT,CASSQKPGQITRGTEAFF
.,11,.,TRBJ2-1,TRBV7-9,TGTGCTTTGCGAGGAGGCAATGAGCAGTTCTTC,CALRGGNEQFF
.,14,TRBD1,TRBJ1-2,TRBV29-1,TGCAGCGTTATCGCCCAGGGACAGTCGGATGGCTACACCTTC,CSVIAQGQSDGYTF
.,13,.,TRBJ2-7,TRBV7-6,TGTGCCAGCAGCTTAGACAGGGCGGGGGAGCAGTACTTC,CASSLDRAGEQYF
.,16,TRBD1,TRBJ2-3,TRBV4-3,TGCGCCAGCAGCCAAGACGGGACAGGGCCCACAGATACGCAGTATTTT,CASSQDGTGPTDTQYF
.,13,.,TRBJ1-5,TRBV30,TGTGCCTGGAGCGCAGGGAGCAATCAGCCCCAGCATTTT,CAWSAGSNQPQHF
once,16,TRBD1,TRBJ2-1,TRBV27,TGTGCCAGCAGTCCCCGACAGGGAACCGCCTACAATGAGCAGTTCTTC,CASSPRQGTAYNEQFF
.,14,.,TRBJ2-7,TRBV30,TGTGCCTGGAGTCACGGGGTTGGCTCCTACGAGCAGTACTTC,CAWSHGVGSYEQYF
.,16,.,TRBJ2-2,TRBV28,TGTGCCAGCAGTTTGTTTTTAGCTAATAGGACCGGGGAGCTGTTTTTT,CASSLFLANRTGELFF
.,14,.,TRBJ2-7,TRBV6-1,TGTGCCAGCAGTGAGCTAGGGACGTTCCACGAGCAGTACTTC,CASSELGTFHEQYF
.,10,.,TRBJ2-7,TRBV7-9,TGTGCCAGCGACTCCTACGAGCAGTACTTC,CASDSYEQYF
once,15,.,TRBJ2-7,TRBV27,TGTGCCAGCAGTTCGATAATAGGGGCACGGGGGGAGCAGTACTTC,CASSSIIGARGEQYF